This T cell receptor (beta chain) emerged from a study of blood T cell repertoires in COVID-19. The CDR3 spans 15 residues. CDR1 is SGHRS, CDR2 YFSETQ, per germline. With 0 bases removed from V and 0 bases from J, the gap between germline ends came to 9 bases. Libraries were prepared by immunoSEQ multiplex PCR; TCRdb keeps only in-frame clonotypes and omits some of them. The sample lists fewer than 100,000 clones, about nine tenths occurring once. This clone came up once. This chain connects TRBV5-1 to TRBJ1-2; no clear D gene. The TCR sequence derives from a human donor in a cohort sampled during active COVID-19. The sequenced sample was peripheral blood. The CDR3 region has the DNA TGCGCCAGCAGCTTGGGGGCGAAAGCTAACTATGGCTACACCTTC. Protein sequence: CASSLGAKANYGYTF.